The 20 T cell receptor beta chains presented below share a single source sample, sequenced in a study of regulatory T cells in long-lasting Graves disease (dated by TCRdb to about 2021). Receptor libraries were prepared by multiplex PCR. Sequencing instrument: Illumina HiSeq 4000. iRepertoire HTBI primers and Arm-PCR amplification of CDR3 regions were used to construct TCR beta libraries. The public reads were reanalyzed by TCRdb: fastp trimming at Q25, MiXCR alignment, in-frame beta chains only. Rows with one shared CDR3 protein collapse into an entry with the most common genes and DNA. The sample table lists roughly 450,000 distinct CDR3 sequences, 20% to 30% of them with a count of one. Jointly, the top ten make up about a quarter of the sample. The time point label for this specimen denotes: persistent/refractory GD, antithyroid drugs over 5 years with positive TRAb. For both TCR sequencing and RNA sequencing, RNA was extracted from PBMCs using TRIzol.

The material sequenced was peripheral blood mononuclear cells (PBMCs), taken when the disease was refractory, from a patient treated with antithyroid drugs. The receptors derive from a female donor with Graves disease.

The gene calls are TRBV6-5 and TRBJ1-1; possible D gene TRBD1, 6 bases. CDR1 is MNHEY and CDR2 is SVGAGI in the germline V gene. Between the trimmed V and J ends, which lost 0 bases and 0 bases, there was a span of 11 bases. CDR3 length: 16 residues. The CDR3 DNA is TGTGCCAGCAGTTACTCGACAGGAGACATGAACACTGAAGCTTTCTTT. This translates into CASSYSTGDMNTEAFF.

The chain recombines TRBV19 with TRBJ2-7; the match to TRBD1 covers 9 bases. CDR1 LNHDA and CDR2 SQIVND come from the germline V gene (reference sequence). This CDR3 contains 15 residues. The trim removed 4 bases at V and 3 bases at J, leaving 7 bases unmatched. The CDR3 nucleotides are TGTGCCAGTAGTAGACTGGACAGGGGAAACTACGAGCAGTACTTC. It specifies CASSRLDRGNYEQYF.

The chain couples TRBV7-9 to TRBJ1-3; 7 bases match TRBD1. CDR1 is SEHNR, CDR2 FQNEAQ, per germline (reference sequence). This CDR3 has 16 residues. J was trimmed by 3 bases and V by 3 bases; bases with no gene match: 8. The CDR3 nucleotides are TGTGCCAGCAGCTTCACAGGGGCGGGTGGTGGAAACACCATATATTTT. Amino acid sequence: CASSFTGAGGGNTIYF.

This clonotype was recorded many times. The chain employs TRBV6-1 and TRBJ1-2; 7 nucleotides align to TRBD1. J lost 4 bases, V lost 6 bases, and 5 bases had no gene match. Germline V lookup: CDR1 MNHNS, CDR2 SASEGT. This CDR3 comprises 13 residues. The chain's CDR3 is CASRPTGIYGYTF. The CDR3 bases are TGTGCCAGCAGACCGACAGGGATCTATGGCTACACCTTC.

This rearrangement joins TRBV14 to TRBJ2-7; the match to TRBD2 covers 8 bases. The CDR3 loop spans 16 amino acids. V trimming: 0 bases; J trimming: 2 bases; junction bases outside the gene matches: 6. From germline, CDR1 is SGHDN and CDR2 FVKESK. This CDR3 is CASSQEQLAEAYEQYF. As DNA, the CDR3 is TGTGCCAGCAGCCAAGAACAACTAGCGGAAGCCTACGAGCAGTACTTC.

The V and J genes are TRBV6-5 and TRBJ1-1; D is unresolved. V lost 0 bases to trimming and J lost 0 bases, with 8 bases between them. The CDR3 covers 15 residues. Germline loops: CDR1 MNHEY, CDR2 SVGAGI. The CDR3, as DNA: TGTGCCAGCAGTTACTCCTACTATCTGAACACTGAAGCTTTCTTT. Protein product: CASSYSYYLNTEAFF.

This clonotype was observed at least ten times. V and J are TRBV7-2 and TRBJ2-2; no clear D. CDR1 SGHTA and CDR2 FQGNSA come from the germline V gene. CDR3 length equals 15 residues. Trimming stripped 1 base from V and 2 bases from J, with 8 bases between. In nucleotides, the CDR3 is TGTGCCAGCAGCTTAGGCGGCTTAAACACCGGGGAGCTGTTTTTT. It is translated as CASSLGGLNTGELFF.

This chain links TRBV28 with TRBJ1-1, with D perhaps TRBD1 (5 bases). Per the germline V gene, CDR1 is MDHEN and CDR2 is SYDVKM. CDR3 length: 18 amino acids. V lost 1 base and J lost 3, with 21 bases in between. The CDR3 DNA sequence: TGTGCCAGCAGTTTATCTGGGGGGGTGAGGTTCGGTGACACTGAAGCTTTCTTT. Encoded protein: CASSLSGGVRFGDTEAFF.

CDR3 protein: CASKKQPGQDYSNQPQHF. In DNA, the CDR3 is TGTGCCAGCAAGAAACAACCGGGACAGGATTATAGCAATCAGCCCCAGCATTTT. The rearrangement joins TRBV6-1 to TRBJ1-5, with 8 positions matching TRBD1. The ends lost 7 bases at V and 0 bases at J; junction bases unmatched: 14. CDR3 length equals 18 residues. Germline V CDR1 and CDR2: MNHNS, SASEGT.

This clonotype has only a few counts. The J gene is TRBJ1-2, the V gene TRBV7-9; D ambiguous. V lost 5 bases to trimming and J lost 1 base, with 11 bases between them. This CDR3 region has 14 residues. The germline V gene encodes CDR1 SEHNR and CDR2 FQNEAQ (reference sequence). The CDR3 DNA sequence: TGTGCCAGCAGCCCAGAGATTATTAACTATGGCTACACCTTC. Its protein is CASSPEIINYGYTF.

This clonotype was picked up a small number of times. The rearrangement uses TRBV19 and TRBJ1-2; 8 bases are shared with TRBD1. The J segment lost 2 bases and the V segment lost 5 bases, leaving 7 bases of the junction unmatched. CDR1 is LNHDA and CDR2 is SQIVND in the germline V gene (reference sequence). The CDR3 has 15 amino acids. The CDR3 region is CASSLPGQDNYGYTF. In nucleotides, the CDR3 is TGTGCCAGTAGTTTACCGGGACAGGACAACTATGGCTACACCTTC. The variable domain in full, with the rest retrieved from reference TRBV19 and TRBJ1-2, is DGGITQSPKYLFRKEGQNVTLSCEQNLNHDAMYWYRQDPGQGLRLIYYSQIVNDFQKGDIAEGYSVSREKKESFPLTVTSAQKNPTAFYLCASSLPGQDNYGYTFGSGTRLTVV.

The CDR3 bases are TGCGCCAGCAGCTTGGCCTCGCAGGGTCATGGCTACACCTTC. Its protein product is CASSLASQGHGYTF. V gene TRBV5-1 combines with J gene TRBJ1-2; a possible D gene is TRBD1 (5 bases). This CDR3 contains 14 residues. With 0 bases removed from V and 6 bases from J, the gap between germline ends came to 12 bases. Germline V gene sequence: CDR1 SGHRS, CDR2 YFSETQ.

This clonotype was found once. V gene TRBV10-3 combines with J gene TRBJ2-5; possibly TRBD1 or TRBD2 for D (7 bases each). CDR3 length: 14 residues. Germline V CDR1 and CDR2: ENHRY, SYGVKD. CDR3 bases: TGTACCGCCCAGGGGGGGGGCTCCCAAGAGACCCAGTACTTC. The encoded protein is CTAQGGGSQETQYF.

The chain is built from TRBV7-9 and TRBJ2-2; D is ambiguous. Trimming left V 0 bases short and J 1 base short, with 9 bases between. CDR3 length equals 16 residues. Germline V gene sequence: CDR1 SEHNR, CDR2 FQNEAQ (reference sequence). CDR3 nucleotide sequence: TGTGCCAGCAGCTTAGCGAGGCAGATGAACACCGGGGAGCTGTTTTTT. Its translation: CASSLARQMNTGELFF. The variable domain in full, with the rest retrieved from reference TRBV7-9 and TRBJ2-2, is DTGVSQNPRHKITKRGQNVTFRCDPISEHNRLYWYRQTLGQGPEFLTYFQNEAQLEKSRLLSDRFSAERPKGSFSTLEIQRTEQGDSAMYLCASSLARQMNTGELFFGEGSRLTVL.

The table lists this clonotype with many counts. The chain uses TRBV28 and TRBJ2-5; 7 nucleotides line up with TRBD1. J gave up 5 bases and V 5 bases, and 8 bases lay outside the gene matches. This CDR3 has 14 residues. CDR1 is MDHEN and CDR2 is SYDVKM in the germline V gene. The CDR3: CASSPTGIHETQYF. The CDR3 nucleotides read TGTGCCAGCAGTCCGACAGGGATTCATGAGACCCAGTACTTC.

The gene calls are TRBV3-1 and TRBJ2-5, with D possibly being TRBD2 (5 bases). V lost 3 bases and J lost 4, with 18 bases in between. CDR1 is LGHDT and CDR2 is YNNKEL in the germline V gene (reference sequence). The CDR3 spans 16 residues. This CDR3 is CASSHLGSSGRETQYF. CDR3 DNA: TGTGCCAGCAGCCACCTAGGGAGCAGCGGTCGAGAGACCCAGTACTTC.

The chain employs TRBV2 and TRBJ1-4; 7 positions agree with TRBD1. J was trimmed by 9 bases and V by 6 bases; bases with no gene match: 7. There are 13 residues in the CDR3. Germline lookup yields CDR1 SNHLY and CDR2 FYNNEI. In DNA form, the CDR3 reads TGTGCCAGCAGCTCCGGGACAGCAAAAAAACTGTTTTTT. Residues: CASSSGTAKKLFF.

This clonotype was detected ten times or more. V and J are TRBV2 and TRBJ2-7, with unresolved D. Trimming cost V 7 bases and J 2 bases, with 6 bases left between them. CDR1 is SNHLY and CDR2 is FYNNEI in the germline V gene. The CDR3 spans 11 residues. The CDR3 nucleotides read TGTGCCAGCATACAGCCCTACGAGCAGTACTTC. Its protein product is CASIQPYEQYF.

Note on this clonotype: It differs at one base from a far larger clone, so likely a read error. The chain employs TRBV6-5 and TRBJ1-1; weak D call: TRBD1 (5 bases). The CDR3 extends over 15 amino acids. Germline lookup yields CDR1 MNHEY and CDR2 SVGAGI. The germline V and J ends were trimmed by 5 bases and 4 bases, with 17 bases remaining between them. CDR3 residues: CASSPPVKGSTEAFF. The CDR3 DNA reads as TGTGCCAGCAGTCCCCCCGTGAAGGGGTCCACTGAAGCTTTCTTT.

The chain links TRBV6-1 to TRBJ2-7; the match to TRBD2 covers 8 bases. The CDR3 totals 18 residues. V dropped 7 bases and J dropped 3; count of bases not matched to a gene: 20. CDR1 and CDR2 from the germline V gene are MNHNS and SASEGT. CDR3 amino acids: CASTADSLPGLGSYEQYF. DNA of the CDR3: TGTGCCAGCACCGCTGATTCGTTACCGGGACTAGGAAGCTACGAGCAGTACTTC.